Below are 32 T cell receptor beta chains sequenced from a single sample in a study of blood T cell repertoires in COVID-19. Generated by immunoSEQ multiplex PCR, the TCRdb table keeps only in-frame clones and is missing some. The profile covers some 290,000 clones, with around 85% appearing a single time and about an eighth taken by the ten largest. Material for sequencing was peripheral blood. Every receptor here comes from a young woman with COVID-19, enrolled during active disease.

This chain joins TRBV7-9 and TRBJ2-3; 13 bases match TRBD2. From germline, CDR1 is SEHNR and CDR2 FQNEAQ (reference sequence). Trimming at V came to 5 bases and at J to 5 bases, leaving 7 bases not matched to a gene. The CDR3 totals 16 residues. The CDR3 region has the DNA TGTGCCAGCAGCCAAGGACTAGCGGGGGTGGAAGATACGCAGTATTTT. It translates to CASSQGLAGVEDTQYF.

CDR3 DNA: TGTGCCACCAGCTCAGGGACCTACAATGAGCAGTTCTTC. Amino acids: CATSSGTYNEQFF. The V gene is TRBV15, the J gene TRBJ2-1, with D perhaps matching TRBD1 (5 bases). Germline V lookup: CDR1 LNHNV, CDR2 YYDKDF (reference sequence). This CDR3 spans 13 amino acids. Trimming left V 5 bases short and J 2 bases short, with 7 bases between.

The V and J genes are TRBV19 and TRBJ1-5, with D uncertain. Between the trimmed V and J ends, which lost 3 bases and 6 bases, there was a span of 12 bases. The germline V gene encodes CDR1 LNHDA and CDR2 SQIVND (reference sequence). There are 14 residues in the CDR3. The CDR3 is CASSIGGDIQPQHF. The CDR3 nucleotides are TGTGCCAGTAGTATTGGAGGAGATATTCAGCCCCAGCATTTT.

The chain has TRBV11-3 and TRBJ2-3; 8 bases line up with TRBD2. J was trimmed by 9 bases and V by 4 bases; bases with no gene match: 9. The CDR3 has 14 residues. Germline V gives CDR1 SGHNT, CDR2 YENEEA. CDR3 DNA: TGTGCCAGCAGCTCAGTCGGGGGGGCTGAGACGCAGTATTTT. This gives the protein CASSSVGGAETQYF.

The V call is TRBV5-5, the J call TRBJ2-7; no clear D. From germline, CDR1 is SGHKS and CDR2 YYEKEE (reference sequence). The CDR3 is made up of 13 amino acids. V lost 0 bases and J 3 bases, leaving 7 bases between the germline ends. CDR3 region: CASSLGAHYEQYF. For the CDR3, the DNA is TGTGCCAGCAGCTTGGGGGCACACTACGAGCAGTACTTC.

J is TRBJ1-6 and V is TRBV6-6; D is unresolved. Germline CDR1 and CDR2: MNHNY and SVGAGI (reference sequence). CDR3 length: 12 amino acids. With 4 bases removed from V and 14 bases from J, the gap between germline ends came to 12 bases. The CDR3 is CASSWEEVTLHF. CDR3 nucleotides: TGTGCCAGCAGTTGGGAGGAGGTAACCCTCCACTTT.

The V and J genes are TRBV27 and TRBJ1-4, with 8 bases fitting TRBD1. The J segment lost 7 bases and the V segment lost 4 bases, leaving 11 bases of the junction unmatched. Germline CDR1 MNHEY, CDR2 SMNVEV (reference sequence). The CDR3 contains 16 residues. CDR3 DNA sequence: TGTGCCAGCAGTTCTCGCCGACAGGGGCTCTCTGAAAAACTGTTTTTT. This gives the protein CASSSRRQGLSEKLFF.

The rearrangement links TRBV19 to TRBJ2-2, with D hard to call. CDR1 is LNHDA, CDR2 SQIVND, per germline (reference sequence). This CDR3 is built from 14 residues. V lost 3 bases to trimming and J lost 1 base, with 6 bases between them. The chain's CDR3 is CASSIIKNTGELFF. The CDR3 nucleotides read TGTGCCAGTAGTATCATCAAGAACACCGGGGAGCTGTTTTTT.

The chain employs TRBV14 and TRBJ1-3; D may be TRBD1 (5 bases). Trimming removed 0 bases at V and 0 bases at J, with 6 bases between. This CDR3 has 15 amino acids. Germline V lookup: CDR1 SGHDN, CDR2 FVKESK. This CDR3 is CASSQDRASGNTIYF. CDR3 nucleotides: TGTGCCAGCAGCCAAGACAGGGCCTCTGGAAACACCATATATTTT.

The table lists this clone with many counts. The chain has TRBV3-1 (or the pseudogene TRBV3-2) and TRBJ2-5; D possibly corresponds to TRBD1 (5 bases). Trimming took 1 base from V and 5 from J, leaving 14 bases between them. The CDR3 runs to 15 residues. The germline V gene has CDR1 LGHDT and CDR2 YNNKEL (reference sequence). DNA for the CDR3: TGTGCCAGCAGCCAAGTGAGACAGAGGTGGGAGACCCAGTACTTC. Its protein is CASSQVRQRWETQYF.

This rearrangement joins TRBV3-1 (or the pseudogene TRBV3-2) to TRBJ2-7, with D tentatively TRBD1 (5 bases). This CDR3 comprises 16 residues. Germline CDR1 reads LGHDT; CDR2 reads YNNKEL (reference sequence). V shed 0 bases and J shed 3 bases, with 15 bases lying between them. For the CDR3, the DNA is TGTGCCAGCAGCCAAGAATGGCAGGGAATACACTACGAGCAGTACTTC. This codes for CASSQEWQGIHYEQYF.

This clone has only one observation. This chain joins TRBV21-1 and TRBJ2-7; the table's D call TRBD1 went unverified against the DNA. TRBV21-1 is deemed a pseudogene. The length of the CDR3 is 11 residues. CDR3 DNA sequence: TGTGCCAGCACACAGGGGTACGAGCAGTACTTC. This translates into CASTQGYEQYF.

This clone was seen only once. The genes are TRBV4-2 and TRBJ2-2; 10 bases map to TRBD2. The germline V gene has CDR1 LGHNA and CDR2 YNFKEQ. There are 17 residues in the CDR3. Losses at the gene ends were 1 base for V and 3 bases for J; bases not matched to a gene: 5. CDR3 DNA sequence: TGTGCCAGCAGCCAAGTCAGCGGGGGGGCCGACACCGGGGAGCTGTTTTTT. Amino acids: CASSQVSGGADTGELFF.

The genes are TRBV6-5 and TRBJ1-2; possibly TRBD1 for D (5 bases). Germline assignment: CDR1 MNHEY and CDR2 SVGAGI. V lost 6 bases, J lost 4 bases, and 15 bases lay in between. The CDR3 spans 14 residues. CDR3: CASSGRDGTYGYTF. In nucleotides, the CDR3 is TGTGCCAGCAGCGGGAGGGACGGCACCTATGGCTACACCTTC.

The V gene is TRBV5-1, the J gene TRBJ2-1; D not certain. CDR1 and CDR2 (germline): SGHRS, YFSETQ. The CDR3 consists of 11 residues. Trimming stripped 3 bases from V and 8 bases from J, with 6 bases between. The CDR3 is CASSSRDEQFF. In DNA form, the CDR3 reads TGCGCCAGCAGCTCTCGGGATGAGCAGTTCTTC.

This chain uses TRBV28 with TRBJ2-7, with 7 bases aligning to TRBD1. V trimming: 6 bases; J trimming: 4 bases; junction bases outside the gene matches: 15. CDR3 length: 16 amino acids. Per the germline V gene, CDR1 is MDHEN and CDR2 is SYDVKM. CDR3 in amino acids: CASSWVTRQGLYEQYF. The DNA for the CDR3 is TGTGCCAGCAGCTGGGTTACGCGACAGGGTTTATACGAGCAGTACTTC.

The chain couples TRBV4-1 to TRBJ1-6; 9 nucleotides align to TRBD1. CDR3 size: 16 residues. V trimming: 4 bases; J trimming: 6 bases; junction bases outside the gene matches: 7. Germline CDR1 is MGHRA and CDR2 is YSYEKL. The chain's CDR3 is CASSRLPGQGNSPLHF. The CDR3 region has the DNA TGCGCCAGCAGCCGCCTTCCGGGACAGGGTAATTCACCCCTCCACTTT.

This clone appeared a few times. The chain joins TRBV9 to TRBJ2-5; tentatively, D is TRBD2 (5 bases). V was trimmed by 0 bases and J by 3 bases, leaving 12 bases between them. The CDR3 contains 15 residues. In germline, CDR1 is SGDLS, CDR2 YYNGEE. CDR3 bases: TGTGCCAGCAGCGTAGGGGCGGTCGGGGAAGAGACCCAGTACTTC. This gives the protein CASSVGAVGEETQYF.

The chain has TRBV28 and TRBJ1-1; D perhaps matches TRBD1 (6 bases). CDR3 length equals 15 residues. With 5 bases removed from V and 3 bases from J, the gap between germline ends came to 16 bases. CDR1 and CDR2 (germline): MDHEN, SYDVKM. CDR3 protein: CASSPAGRGYTEAFF. CDR3 nucleotide sequence: TGTGCCAGCAGTCCAGCAGGCAGGGGTTACACTGAAGCTTTCTTT.

This clone was detected once. The gene calls are TRBV28 and TRBJ2-7; TRBD1 agrees at 9 bases. Looked up from germline, CDR1 is MDHEN and CDR2 is SYDVKM. The CDR3 is 15 amino acids. The ends lost 2 bases at V and 5 bases at J; junction bases unmatched: 7. Here the CDR3 reads CASSLQGQGNHEQYF. CDR3 coding DNA: TGTGCCAGCAGTTTACAGGGACAGGGCAACCACGAGCAGTACTTC.

Here the CDR3 DNA reads TGTGCCAGCAGCTTCGGGGGGGGCTCTGGAAACACCATATATTTT. Protein product: CASSFGGGSGNTIYF. The V and J genes are TRBV3-1 (or the pseudogene TRBV3-2) and TRBJ1-3, with a tentative D call TRBD1 (5 bases). The CDR3 consists of 15 residues. Germline V gene data show CDR1 as LGHDT and CDR2 as YNNKEL (reference sequence). Trimming pared 5 bases from V and 0 bases from J, leaving 11 bases between.

This clone was recorded only once. CDR3 in amino acids: CASSPSGTTLGEKLFF. In DNA form, the CDR3 reads TGTGCCAGCAGCCCCAGCGGGACAACGCTTGGTGAAAAACTGTTTTTT. The chain couples TRBV7-9 to TRBJ1-4; possibly TRBD1 for D (6 bases). The CDR3 has 16 amino acids. Deletions cut 5 bases from V and 7 bases from J, with 20 bases between. Germline V gives CDR1 SEHNR, CDR2 FQNEAQ (reference sequence).

This clone appeared a few times. CDR3 in amino acids: CASSLVPGGRYNEQFF. For the CDR3, the DNA is TGTGCCAGCAGCTTAGTTCCGGGGGGGCGATACAATGAGCAGTTCTTC. The J gene is TRBJ2-1, the V gene TRBV7-9, with 8 bases that match TRBD2. V lost 1 base, J lost 4 bases, and 6 bases stayed unmatched. Per germline, CDR1 SEHNR and CDR2 FQNEAQ (reference sequence). This CDR3 contains 16 residues.

The rearrangement links TRBV19 to TRBJ2-2; 8 bases align to TRBD1. Per the germline V gene, CDR1 is LNHDA and CDR2 is SQIVND (reference sequence). The CDR3 is 13 residues long. V dropped 4 bases and J dropped 7; count of bases not matched to a gene: 2. The CDR3 bases are TGTGCCAGTAGTACACAGGGGGTCGGGGAGCTGTTTTTT. It is translated as CASSTQGVGELFF. Full variable domain (outside the CDR3, taken from reference TRBV19 and TRBJ2-2): DGGITQSPKYLFRKEGQNVTLSCEQNLNHDAMYWYRQDPGQGLRLIYYSQIVNDFQKGDIAEGYSVSREKKESFPLTVTSAQKNPTAFYLCASSTQGVGELFFGEGSRLTVL.

The count of this clone is one. The rearrangement joins TRBV18 to TRBJ2-7; weak D call: TRBD1 (7 bases). Between the trimmed V and J ends, which lost 6 bases and 6 bases, there was a span of 12 bases. The CDR3 has 12 amino acids. Germline V CDR1 and CDR2: KGHSH, LQKENI. CDR3: CASSYRGGEQYF. For the CDR3, the DNA is TGTGCCAGCTCGTACAGGGGAGGCGAGCAGTACTTC.

This clone showed up just a few times. The genes are TRBV19 and TRBJ2-7; the D gene is possibly TRBD1 (5 bases). The CDR3 runs 14 residues. Trimming shortened V by 5 bases and J by 4 bases, and 15 bases separated the two germline ends. Germline V gene sequence: CDR1 LNHDA, CDR2 SQIVND (reference sequence). The CDR3 nucleotides are TGTGCCAGTAGTCCAAGGGGCCCTTCGTACGAGCAGTACTTC. Translating it yields CASSPRGPSYEQYF.

V usage is TRBV5-8 and J usage is TRBJ2-5; weak D call: TRBD2 (7 bases). V was pared by 5 bases and J by 7 bases, with 18 bases between. Looked up from germline, CDR1 is SGHTS and CDR2 is YDEGEE. The CDR3 length is 14 residues. The CDR3: CASRFTGAGATQYF. CDR3 in DNA: TGTGCCAGCAGATTTACCGGTGCGGGGGCGACCCAGTACTTC.

This clone occurred once. The rearrangement joins TRBV3-1 (or the pseudogene TRBV3-2) to TRBJ1-4; D is undetermined. The CDR3 is 16 amino acids. The germline V gene has CDR1 LGHDT and CDR2 YNNKEL (reference sequence). The V end lost 10 bases, the J end lost 0 bases, and 18 bases lay between the germline ends. This CDR3 reads CATSPARGSTNEKLFF. As DNA, the CDR3 is TGTGCCACCTCTCCCGCGCGGGGTTCAACTAATGAAAAACTGTTTTTT.

CDR3 bases: TGTGCCAGCAGCGAACCCGGGACAGGGGTTGCCTACGAGCAGTACTTC. Its translation: CASSEPGTGVAYEQYF. The chain has TRBV21-1 and TRBJ2-7; the table assigns TRBD1, which was not confirmed against the DNA. TRBV21-1 is assigned pseudogene status. The CDR3 extends over 16 amino acids.

V usage is TRBV5-1 and J usage is TRBJ2-3, with D perhaps matching TRBD2 (6 bases). This CDR3 is built from 15 residues. From germline, CDR1 is SGHRS and CDR2 YFSETQ. Trimming left V 1 base short and J 5 bases short, with 14 bases between. The chain's CDR3 is CASSLLMAGGDTQYF. For the CDR3, the DNA is TGCGCCAGCAGCTTGCTTATGGCCGGGGGAGATACGCAGTATTTT. Full variable domain (rest looked up from reference TRBV5-1 and TRBJ2-3): KAGVTQTPRYLIKTRGQQVTLSCSPISGHRSVSWYQQTPGQGLQFLFEYFSETQRNKGNFPGRFSGRQFSNSRSEMNVSTLELGDSALYLCASSLLMAGGDTQYFGPGTRLTVL.

The chain employs TRBV6-5 and TRBJ1-2; TRBD1 might be the D (5 bases). Germline V lookup: CDR1 MNHEY, CDR2 SVGAGI. Trimming stripped 0 bases from V and 4 bases from J, with 12 bases between. The CDR3 spans 15 residues. CDR3 nucleotides: TGTGCCAGCAGTTACTCGCGGGACCCTGTCTATGGCTACACCTTC. This encodes CASSYSRDPVYGYTF.

The chain has TRBV27 and TRBJ2-5, with D possibly being TRBD1 (6 bases). Germline loops: CDR1 MNHEY, CDR2 SMNVEV (reference sequence). Trimming removed 2 bases from V and 1 base from J, with 11 bases in between. The CDR3 has 15 amino acids. CDR3 in amino acids: CASSLGWGLQETQYF. The CDR3 DNA reads as TGTGCCAGCAGTTTAGGGTGGGGGCTCCAAGAGACCCAGTACTTC.